These 7 T cell receptor beta chains originate from one sample sequenced in a study of blood T cell repertoires in COVID-19. Here immunoSEQ multiplex PCR was the method, and the copy in TCRdb shows in-frame clones only, minus some. The table shows more than 450,000 clones, with approximately 90% occurring only once. Sequenced sample: PBMCs or T cells enriched from blood (not recorded which). The receptors were sampled from a woman aged 18-29 years who had recovered from COVID-19.

The table lists this clone with a few counts. The rearrangement joins TRBV4-2 to TRBJ2-7; TRBD1 matches 8 bases. The CDR3 totals 14 residues. V was clipped by 3 bases and J by 5 bases; unmatched bases: 6. Germline lookup yields CDR1 LGHNA and CDR2 YNFKEQ. CDR3 protein: CASSQAGTGDEQYF. CDR3 in DNA: TGTGCCAGCAGCCAGGCCGGGACAGGTGACGAGCAGTACTTC.

The chain couples TRBV4-1 to TRBJ2-7, with 8 bases aligning to TRBD1. V lost 3 bases, J lost 4 bases, and 17 bases stayed unmatched. Germline V gene lookup returns CDR1 MGHRA and CDR2 YSYEKL. The CDR3 consists of 18 residues. The CDR3 loop reads CASSQGIQGTGLGYEQYF. CDR3 sequence (DNA): TGCGCCAGCAGCCAGGGTATTCAGGGGACAGGATTGGGGTACGAGCAGTACTTC.

The V gene is TRBV9, the J gene TRBJ1-1; 7 nucleotides agree with TRBD1. The CDR3 is 15 residues long. The ends lost 0 bases at V and 1 base at J; junction bases unmatched: 3. Germline values: CDR1 SGDLS, CDR2 YYNGEE. The CDR3: CASSVDGTANTEAFF. The CDR3 bases are TGTGCCAGCAGCGTAGATGGGACAGCGAACACTGAAGCTTTCTTT.

V gene TRBV2 combines with J gene TRBJ2-2; 10 bases align to TRBD1. V was pared by 11 bases and J by 3 bases, with 0 bases of the junction left unmatched. CDR1 is SNHLY and CDR2 is FYNNEI in the germline V gene. The CDR3 length is 12 residues. The CDR3 nucleotides read TGTGCCGGACAGGGGGACACCGGGGAGCTGTTTTTT. This translates into CAGQGDTGELFF.

The CDR3 DNA reads as TGTGCCAGCTCCCCGACAGTAACTGAAGCTTTCTTT. Translating it yields CASSPTVTEAFF. The V call is TRBV18, the J call TRBJ1-1; D possibly corresponds to TRBD1 (5 bases). Germline assignment: CDR1 KGHSH and CDR2 LQKENI. This CDR3 region has 12 residues. The germline V and J ends were trimmed by 6 bases and 5 bases, with 10 bases remaining between them.

The chain recombines TRBV7-2 with TRBJ1-2, with D possibly TRBD1 on 5 matching bases. V gave up 5 bases and J gave up 8 bases, with 21 bases separating them. This CDR3 is 15 amino acids long. CDR1 SGHTA and CDR2 FQGNSA come from the germline V gene. CDR3 region: CASSPRRGREEGYTF. The CDR3 DNA sequence: TGTGCCAGCAGCCCCCGACGGGGCAGGGAGGAAGGCTACACCTTC. Full variable domain (rest looked up from reference TRBV7-2 and TRBJ1-2): GAGVSQSPSNKVTEKGKDVELRCDPISGHTALYWYRQSLGQGLEFLIYFQGNSAPDKSGLPSDRFSAERTGGSVSTLTIQRTQQEDSAVYLCASSPRRGREEGYTFGSGTRLTVV.

This clone was detected a few times. CDR3 sequence reads: CAWSGNTIYF. CDR3 DNA sequence: TGTGCCTGGTCGGGAAACACCATATATTTT. V and J are TRBV30 and TRBJ1-3, with D hard to call. Germline-derived CDR1 and CDR2 are GTSNPN and SVGIG (reference sequence). The CDR3 totals 10 residues. V lost 5 bases and J 4 bases, leaving 3 bases between the germline ends.